The present T cell receptor beta chain was sequenced within a study of blood T cell repertoires in COVID-19. Study in general: Material from acute and convalescent COVID-19 was sourced from the United States, Italy and Spain. PBMCs, B-cell-depleted T cells, or T cells were the source of the cDNA or gDNA that made up the material.

Original processing methods: Reference gene primers were amplified, and this amplification served to estimate nucleated cell counts. The repertoire was sequenced with immunoSEQ multiplex PCR; TCRdb's copy has only in-frame clones and lacks some. The DNA was the basis for D and trimming; V, J and clone size are from that table. The sample includes roughly 100,000 clones, 85% of them seen just once. Per germline, CDR1 MNHNY and CDR2 SVGAGI (reference sequence). The CDR3 spans 14 residues. Trimming took 5 bases from V and 2 from J, leaving 10 bases between them. Material for sequencing was peripheral blood. The chain combines TRBV6-6 with TRBJ2-1; D might be TRBD1 (6 bases). The clonotype comes from a man aged 45 to 65 with acute or convalescent COVID-19. The CDR3 DNA reads TGTGCCAGCAGTGACTACAGGGCCTACAATGAGCAGTTCTTC. It is translated as CASSDYRAYNEQFF.